This record concerns one T cell receptor (beta chain) sequence. Its matching antigen is unknown. Clones were sequenced by immunoSEQ multiplex PCR, and TCRdb holds only the in-frame ones, with some missing. This table holds 120,000 to 150,000 clones, around 83% found once. This entry comes from a study of T cell responses to AZD1222 COVID-19 vaccine. General study findings and limits: Just a handful of AZD1222 recipients tested seropositive at baseline.

Germline loops: CDR1 SGHKS, CDR2 YYEKEE (reference sequence). The CDR3 runs 15 residues. V was clipped by 3 bases and J by 4 bases; unmatched bases: 6. The rearrangement uses TRBV5-5 and TRBJ1-3; 8 nucleotides line up with TRBD1. This TCR was recovered from an adult in good health. The sequencing here drew on peripheral blood, taken on day 0 of MenACWY control vaccination. The CDR3: CASSSGGARGNTIYF. The CDR3 nucleotides read TGTGCCAGCAGCTCAGGGGGCGCGAGGGGAAACACCATATATTTT.